This is a list of T cell receptor beta chains from one sample in a study of T cell clones after liver transplantation. Assay: immunoSEQ multiplex PCR; the TCRdb copy retains only in-frame clones and omits some. This sample yields roughly 19,000 clones, of which just under 80% are seen a single time; about a third belongs to the top ten. This specimen was CD8+ T cells from blood, taken around 54 months after liver transplant. The receptors were gathered from a human patient who received a liver transplant. Some T cells may be graft donor cells. CDR3s include the opening cysteine and the closing phenylalanine or tryptophan. D genes are given only for firm matches. Clone size is shown for a subset of rows, as once, few, many or a class of expanded clone.

TRBV6-5	TRBJ1-6	NA	15	NA	CASSFRVSYNSPLHF	TGTGCCAGCAGTTTCAGGGTATCCTATAATTCACCCCTCCACTTT
TRBV19	TRBJ1-2	NA	17	NA	CASSIRGIGGRIYGYTF	TGTGCCAGTAGCATTAGGGGTATCGGTGGACGGATCTATGGCTACACCTTC
TRBV11-2	TRBJ2-7	NA	13	NA	CASSLGTSYEQYF	TGTGCCAGCAGCTTAGGGACCTCCTACGAGCAGTACTTC
TRBV4-1	TRBJ2-5	NA	14	NA	CASSQETGEGTQYF	TGCGCCAGCAGCCAAGAGACAGGGGAGGGGACCCAGTACTTC
TRBV11-2	TRBJ2-7	NA	14	NA	CASSLAPGSYEQYF	TGTGCCAGCAGCTTAGCTCCAGGCTCCTACGAGCAGTACTTC
TRBV28	TRBJ2-2	NA	13	NA	CASSLGGTGELFF	TGTGCCAGCAGTTTGGGGGGCACCGGGGAGCTGTTTTTT
TRBV6-5	TRBJ2-5	NA	14	NA	CASKRGGTQETQYF	TGTGCCAGCAAGAGAGGGGGAACACAAGAGACCCAGTACTTC
TRBV28	TRBJ2-2	NA	16	once	CASSFWGQENTGELFF	TGTGCCAGCAGTTTTTGGGGGCAGGAGAACACCGGGGAGCTGTTTTTT
TRBV10-3	TRBJ2-7	NA	12	NA	CAISESSNEQYF	TGTGCCATCAGTGAGTCGAGTAACGAGCAGTACTTC
TRBV4-1	TRBJ2-1	NA	13	NA	CASSQVLGLPQFF	TGCGCCAGCAGCCAAGTGTTGGGCCTACCGCAGTTCTTC
TRBV7-9	TRBJ2-5	TRBD2	14	medium-sized	CASSPTTGGETQYF	TGTGCCAGCAGCCCTACGACGGGGGGAGAGACCCAGTACTTC
TRBV28	TRBJ1-4	NA	17	NA	CASRGEAEHPTNEKLFF	TGTGCCAGCAGAGGGGAGGCCGAACATCCAACTAATGAAAAACTGTTTTTT
TRBV4-1	TRBJ2-3	NA	17	NA	CASSQQTSIRGTDTQYF	TGCGCCAGCAGCCAACAAACTTCCATCCGGGGCACAGATACGCAGTATTTT
TRBV27	TRBJ2-3	NA	11	NA	CASSTPDTQYF	TGTGCCAGCAGTACCCCAGATACGCAGTATTTT
TRBV5-4	TRBJ2-5	TRBD2	15	NA	CASSQDLGGGETQYF	TGTGCCAGCAGCCAGGATCTCGGGGGGGGAGAGACCCAGTACTTC
TRBV6-5	TRBJ2-7	TRBD1	13	NA	CASSYQTGYEQYF	TGTGCCAGCAGTTACCAGACAGGGTACGAGCAGTACTTC
TRBV5-4	TRBJ2-7	NA	15	NA	CASSLSTAPGYEQYF	TGTGCCAGCAGCTTGTCTACAGCCCCAGGCTACGAGCAGTACTTC
TRBV28	TRBJ2-1	NA	17	NA	CASRSGNRDPIYNEQFF	TGTGCCAGCAGGTCGGGCAACAGGGACCCTATCTACAATGAGCAGTTCTTC
TRBV4-1	TRBJ2-1	TRBD1	17	NA	CASSQDGTGSSYNEQFF	TGCGCCAGCAGCCAAGATGGGACAGGGAGCTCCTACAATGAGCAGTTCTTC
TRBV19	TRBJ1-2	NA	15	NA	CASSIRPQASYGYTF	TGTGCCAGTAGTATTCGGCCACAGGCCAGCTATGGCTACACCTTC
TRBV7-9	TRBJ1-2	NA	14	few	CASSPQGSNYGYTF	TGTGCCAGCAGTCCCCAGGGATCTAACTATGGCTACACCTTC
TRBV6-1	TRBJ1-5	TRBD1	18	few	CASSESGHFDRGSQPQHF	TGTGCCAGCAGTGAATCTGGGCATTTCGACAGGGGTAGTCAGCCCCAGCATTTT
TRBV28	TRBJ2-4	NA	18	NA	CASSLLLLGQGAKNIQYF	TGTGCCAGCAGTTTATTGCTCTTGGGGCAGGGGGCCAAAAACATTCAGTACTTC
TRBV7-9	TRBJ2-2	NA	14	NA	CASRGAGEGGELFF	TGTGCCAGCCGGGGCGCAGGCGAGGGCGGGGAGCTGTTTTTT
TRBV5-1	TRBJ2-3	TRBD1	16	NA	CASSSQTGYSTDTQYF	TGCGCCAGCAGCTCCCAGACAGGGTACTCCACAGATACGCAGTATTTT
TRBV14	TRBJ2-1	NA	13	NA	CASTRGAYNEQFF	TGTGCCAGCACCAGGGGGGCCTACAATGAGCAGTTCTTC
TRBV11-2	TRBJ1-5	NA	14	NA	CASSLDGDNQPQHF	TGTGCCAGCAGCTTAGACGGGGATAATCAGCCCCAGCATTTT
TRBV4-1	TRBJ1-1	NA	11	few	CASGGNTEAFF	TGCGCCAGCGGGGGGAACACTGAAGCTTTCTTT
TRBV27	TRBJ1-2	TRBD1	15	NA	CASSQGQGASYGYTF	TGTGCCAGCAGTCAAGGACAGGGGGCTAGCTATGGCTACACCTTC
TRBV19	TRBJ2-1	NA	15	NA	CASSNLGVSYNEQFF	TGTGCCAGTAGTAACCTAGGAGTCTCCTACAATGAGCAGTTCTTC
TRBV5-1	TRBJ1-6	TRBD1	14	NA	CASSTGTGESPLHF	TGCGCCAGCAGTACCGGGACAGGGGAATCACCCCTCCACTTT
TRBV11-2	TRBJ1-5	NA	17	NA	CASSLDYGGDSNQPQHF	TGTGCCAGCAGCTTAGATTATGGAGGAGATAGCAATCAGCCCCAGCATTTT
TRBV30	TRBJ1-1	NA	12	NA	CAWSVPNTEAFF	TGTGCCTGGAGTGTACCCAACACTGAAGCTTTCTTT
TRBV27	TRBJ1-6	NA	16	many	CASSWGGWIDNSPLHF	TGTGCCAGCAGTTGGGGCGGGTGGATAGATAATTCACCCCTCCACTTT
TRBV7-9	TRBJ2-1	NA	15	NA	CASSLTTSSYNEQFF	TGTGCCAGCAGCTTAACCACGAGCTCCTACAATGAGCAGTTCTTC
TRBV6-1	TRBJ2-7	NA	13	NA	CASSQTQGHEQYF	TGTGCCAGCAGTCAGACCCAGGGCCACGAGCAGTACTTC
TRBV30	TRBJ1-2	NA	11	NA	CAGMTGYGYTF	TGTGCCGGAATGACAGGCTATGGCTACACCTTC
TRBV5-4	TRBJ2-7	NA	13	NA	CATSFLGADEQYF	TGTGCCACCTCTTTCCTGGGGGCGGACGAGCAGTACTTC
TRBV5-1	TRBJ1-2	TRBD1	14	NA	CASSLAGGGNGYTF	TGCGCCAGCAGCCTAGCAGGGGGCGGGAATGGCTACACCTTC
TRBV5-6	TRBJ2-7	NA	15	NA	CASSPGPSVLYEQYF	TGTGCCAGCAGTCCTGGGCCCTCAGTCCTCTACGAGCAGTACTTC
TRBV20-1	TRBJ1-5	NA	11	NA	CSASFGQPQHF	TGCAGTGCTAGTTTTGGTCAGCCCCAGCATTTT
TRBV2	TRBJ2-2	TRBD2	15	medium-sized	CASRELAGNTGELFF	TGTGCCAGCAGGGAACTAGCGGGGAACACCGGGGAGCTGTTTTTT
TRBV27	TRBJ2-2	NA	15	NA	CASSQRDTLSGELFF	TGTGCCAGCAGTCAAAGGGATACCCTCTCCGGGGAGCTGTTTTTT
TRBV10-3	TRBJ2-5	TRBD2	12	NA	CAAGAIAETQYF	TGTGCCGCGGGAGCTATAGCAGAGACCCAGTACTTC
TRBV27	TRBJ2-3	NA	17	NA	CASSLLVGGPSTDTQYF	TGTGCCAGCAGTTTATTAGTCGGGGGGCCAAGCACAGATACGCAGTATTTT
TRBV7-9	TRBJ2-1	NA	14	NA	CASSLAGSYNEQFF	TGTGCCAGCAGCTTAGCGGGCTCCTACAATGAGCAGTTCTTC
TRBV6-5	TRBJ2-7	TRBD1	15	NA	CASSLGTGASYEQYF	TGTGCCAGCAGTTTGGGAACAGGGGCCTCCTACGAGCAGTACTTC
TRBV27	TRBJ2-3	TRBD2	14	NA	CASSPGLAGALQYF	TGTGCCAGCAGTCCAGGACTAGCGGGGGCTCTACAGTATTTT
TRBV2	TRBJ2-3	NA	15	NA	CASTPNRGPTDTQYF	TGTGCCAGCACTCCCAACCGGGGGCCCACAGATACGCAGTATTTT
TRBV19	TRBJ1-1	NA	11	once	CASNGEPEAFF	TGTGCCAGTAATGGGGAGCCTGAAGCTTTCTTT
TRBV5-4	TRBJ1-5	NA	14	NA	CASSLDRSNQPQHF	TGTGCCAGCAGCTTGGACAGGAGCAATCAGCCCCAGCATTTT
TRBV23-1	TRBJ1-3	NA	15	NA	CASTGGLYSGNTIYF	TGCGCCAGCACGGGGGGACTGTACTCTGGAAACACCATATATTTT
TRBV7-3	TRBJ1-5	NA	13	NA	CASSLNSDQPQHF	TGTGCCAGCAGCTTGAACAGCGATCAGCCCCAGCATTTT
TRBV4-1	TRBJ2-1	NA	15	NA	CASSQESPSNNEQFF	TGCGCCAGCAGCCAAGAGTCTCCATCAAACAATGAGCAGTTCTTC